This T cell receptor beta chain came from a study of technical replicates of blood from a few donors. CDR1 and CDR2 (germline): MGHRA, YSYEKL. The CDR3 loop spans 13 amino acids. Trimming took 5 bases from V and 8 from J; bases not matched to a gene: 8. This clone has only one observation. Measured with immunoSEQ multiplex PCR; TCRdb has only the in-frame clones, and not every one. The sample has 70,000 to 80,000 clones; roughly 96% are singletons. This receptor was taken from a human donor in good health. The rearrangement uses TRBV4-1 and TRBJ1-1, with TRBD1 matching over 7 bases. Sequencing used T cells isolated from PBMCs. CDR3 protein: CASSFGQDEEAFF. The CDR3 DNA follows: TGCGCCAGCAGCTTTGGACAGGACGAGGAAGCTTTCTTT.